This TCR beta chain came from a study of T cell responses to AZD1222 COVID-19 vaccine. Regarding the study as a whole: White British people made up most donors, females outnumbered males, and clonal diversity was possibly underestimated. Repertoire sampling was restricted to post-peak T cell response timepoints. Only a handful of AZD1222 recipients, several in all, had baseline seropositivity. Regions 160-218 and 743-854 dominated among vaccine-associated CD4 TCRs spanning spike.

Losses at the gene ends were 4 bases for V and 7 bases for J; bases not matched to a gene: 9. This CDR3 spans 14 amino acids. Germline V CDR1 and CDR2: SGHKS, YYEKEE (reference sequence). Libraries were prepared by immunoSEQ multiplex PCR; TCRdb keeps only in-frame clonotypes and omits some of them. In the table there are approximately 150,000 clones, about 92% of which are singletons. On this clone: Its antigen remains unknown.

This TCR was sampled from an adult who had recovered from COVID-19. The chain recombines TRBV5-5 with TRBJ1-1, with TRBD1 identical over 8 bases. Sample: peripheral blood, taken after recovery from COVID-19. The CDR3 DNA reads as TGTGCCAGCAGCCCAGCAGGGGGCCGGGGTGAAGCTTTCTTT. Residues: CASSPAGGRGEAFF.